The T cell receptor beta chain under discussion was sequenced for a study of T cell repertoires in cytomegalovirus infection (dated by TCRdb to about 2019). Study-level background: Donor HLA type was relevant to the analysis, because carriage of CMV infection together with the matching HLA type was indicated by public TCR beta signatures.

This clonotype has at least ten counts. This clone's antigen is unknown. The input lacks base qualities; no much larger clone sits a single base away. The investigation overall reported the following: The ex vivo response was dominated by HLA-C-restricted CMV-specific TCR beta clonotypes, and the single most frequent clonotype in two of eight donors was supplied by these HLA-C-restricted clonotypes. In both this cohort and an independent roughly 350-donor cohort, the cumulative frequency of public TCR beta family members distinguished carriers of CMV infection plus the relevant HLA type.

The data were produced on an Illumina HiSeq 1500. TCRdb reanalyzed the raw reads on its own, using fastp at Q25 for trimming and MiXCR for clone calling, and kept in-frame beta chains. CDR3 protein duplicates are merged, each entry listing the most common genes and DNA. The sample includes around 440,000 distinct CDR3 sequences, with 11% observed a single time. Roughly a tenth of the sample belongs to the ten largest clones. Trimming removed 3 bases from V and 0 bases from J, leaving 16 bases between the germline ends. CDR1 and CDR2, per the germline V gene, are SGHTA and FQGNSA. The CDR3 numbers 17 residues from cysteine through phenylalanine. Just the 51-base CDR3 DNA is kept, in frame starting at base 1.

Sequenced sample: PBMCs. The sequence came from a human donor in good health (CMV status not recorded). Some clones in this sample may be carry-over from other donors' samples. The rearrangement joined TRBV7-2 to TRBJ2-3; TRBD2 could be the D gene, as 5 bases match. The CDR3 has the sequence CASSFLYIRGSTDTQYF. The DNA sequence follows: TGTGCCAGCAGCTTCCTATATATCCGGGGTAGCACAGATACGCAGTATTTT.